Listed below are T cell receptor beta chains from one sample, sequenced in a study of Graves' ophthalmopathy and Graves' hyperthyroidism. TCRdb re-called the multiplex PCR reads with MiXCR, one entry per CDR3 protein. The sample yields roughly 500,000 distinct CDR3 sequences, around 15% seen once. The sample consisted of blood. The source of these receptors is a woman aged 30 to 39 with Graves' ophthalmopathy. Both conserved end residues are part of each CDR3. D genes are given only for firm matches. Expanded clones get a size class; other rows say once, few or many, or leave the size out.

TRBD1 | TRBJ1-3 | TRBV6-1 | many | TGTGCCAGCAGAACTCAGGGGGCGGCTGGAAACACCATATATTTT | CASRTQGAAGNTIYF
. | TRBJ2-7 | TRBV6-1 | . | TGTGCCAGCACCGGACATATCTACGAGCAGTACTTC | CASTGHIYEQYF
TRBD1 | TRBJ1-2 | TRBV25-1 | many | TGTGCCAGCAGTTCGACAGGGGGCTTCGGCTATGGCTACACCTTC | CASSSTGGFGYGYTF
. | TRBJ2-5 | TRBV12-3/TRBV12-4 | many | TGTGCCAGCAACTCTGGGCGAGAGACCCAGTACTTC | CASNSGRETQYF
. | TRBJ2-2 | TRBV7-8 | many | TGTGCCAGCAGCTTAGAAGCCAGGGAGCTGTTTTTT | CASSLEARELFF
TRBD1 | TRBJ1-2 | TRBV9 | many | TGTGCCAGCAGCCTGAGGGACAGAACTAACTATGGCTACACCTTC | CASSLRDRTNYGYTF
. | TRBJ2-7 | TRBV28 | many | TGTGCCAGCAGTTTGGAGACTAGGGACTACGAGCAGTACTTC | CASSLETRDYEQYF
TRBD1 | TRBJ1-2 | TRBV6-1 | many | TGTGCCAGCAGTGAAGCCCCGGCGGACAGGGTGGGCGGAGGCTACACCTTC | CASSEAPADRVGGGYTF
TRBD2 | TRBJ2-2 | TRBV27 | . | TGTGCCAGCACGGGGGGTGGCAGCGGTCCGGGGGAGCTGTTTTTT | CASTGGGSGPGELFF
. | TRBJ2-6 | TRBV29-1 | many | TGCAGCGTCCCAGACGGCTCTGGGGCCAACGTCCTGACTTTC | CSVPDGSGANVLTF
TRBD1 | TRBJ1-1 | TRBV12-3/TRBV12-4 | many | TGTGCCAGCAATCCGACAGGGAGGGGTATGTATGAAGCTTTCTTT | CASNPTGRGMYEAFF
. | TRBJ2-5 | TRBV29-1 | few | TGCAGCGCCCAGGAAGGGACCCAGTACTTC | CSAQEGTQYF
TRBD1 | TRBJ2-5 | TRBV6-2/TRBV6-3 | many | TGTGCCAGCAGTTACTCCCACCGGGACAGGGGGAAGGGAAGAGCGGAGACCCAGTACTTC | CASSYSHRDRGKGRAETQYF
. | TRBJ1-6 | TRBV24-1 | many | TGTGCCACCAGTGCGGCAGGCTGGAATTCACCCCTCCACTTT | CATSAAGWNSPLHF
TRBD2 | TRBJ2-7 | TRBV19 | many | TGTGCCAGTAGAGCGGGAGGATCGGGGGAGCAGTACTTC | CASRAGGSGEQYF
. | TRBJ2-5 | TRBV19 | many | TGTGCCAGTAGAAAGCAGGGGATTCAAGAGACCCAGTACTTC | CASRKQGIQETQYF
. | TRBJ1-6 | TRBV30 | . | TGTGCCTGGAAGGACATCGCGTTGCCCCTCCACTTT | CAWKDIALPLHF
TRBD1 | TRBJ2-7 | TRBV30 | many | TGTGCCTGGAATTCCCGGGACAGTGCCTACGAGCAGTACTTC | CAWNSRDSAYEQYF
TRBD1 | TRBJ1-1 | TRBV30 | many | TGTGCCTGGAGTAACGGACAGGGTCCTGAAGCTTTCTTT | CAWSNGQGPEAFF
TRBD2 | TRBJ2-5 | TRBV27 | many | TGTGCCAGCAGTCCAGCACTAGCGGGGGTAGAGACCCAGTACTTC | CASSPALAGVETQYF
. | TRBJ1-2 | TRBV2 | many | TGTGCCAGCAGTGAATTACGGGGAGGCGGCTACACCTTC | CASSELRGGGYTF
TRBD1 | TRBJ2-7 | TRBV5-1 | . | TGCGCCAGCAGCCAGTTGACAGGGTCCTACGAGCAGTACTTC | CASSQLTGSYEQYF
. | TRBJ2-2 | TRBV6-1 | many | TGTGCCAGCAGTGAACGGCAGACCGGGGAGCTGTTTTTT | CASSERQTGELFF
. | TRBJ2-5 | TRBV4-1 | many | TGCGCCAGCAGCCAACAGGGGACCCAGTACTTC | CASSQQGTQYF
TRBD1 | TRBJ2-7 | TRBV6-1 | many | TGTGCCAGCAGATCGGGACAGGGGGGCTCCTACGAGCAGTACTTC | CASRSGQGGSYEQYF
. | TRBJ1-1 | TRBV12-3/TRBV12-4 | many | TGTGCCAGCAGTTGGTGGGAGCAAGGAACTGAAGCTTTCTTT | CASSWWEQGTEAFF
. | TRBJ2-5 | TRBV7-9 | many | TGTGCCAGCAGCTTCTTGTACAGTGAGACCCAGTACTTC | CASSFLYSETQYF
. | TRBJ2-5 | TRBV6-4 | many | TGTGCCAGCCAGAGGTCCTTCCAAGAGACCCAGTACTTC | CASQRSFQETQYF
. | TRBJ1-5 | TRBV5-1 | many | TGCGCCAGCAGCTTGACAGGGCTCAATCAGCCCCAGCATTTT | CASSLTGLNQPQHF
. | TRBJ1-1 | TRBV6-1 | many | TGTGCCAGCAGTGGTCAGGGGATTGATGAAGCTTTCTTT | CASSGQGIDEAFF
TRBD2 | TRBJ2-7 | TRBV29-1 | many | TGCAGCGTTGAACTAGCGGGAGGGAGTCTGCAGTACTTC | CSVELAGGSLQYF
TRBD2 | TRBJ2-2 | TRBV5-1 | many | TGCGCCAGCAGCTTGCACGGGGGGAACTCCGGGGAGCTGTTTTTT | CASSLHGGNSGELFF
. | TRBJ1-1 | TRBV11-2 | many | TGTGCCAGCAGCCCGAGACAAGAAGGCATGAACACTGAAGCTTTCTTT | CASSPRQEGMNTEAFF
. | TRBJ1-5 | TRBV20-1 | many | TGCAGTGCTAGGGTTGGGAGTGGGGGCAATCAGCCCCAGCATTTT | CSARVGSGGNQPQHF
. | TRBJ1-2 | TRBV4-1 | many | TGCGCCAGCAGCCAAGTACCCGGGGACTATGGCTACACCTTC | CASSQVPGDYGYTF
. | TRBJ1-5 | TRBV30 | few | TGTGCCTGGAGTTTCGGGGCTCTTAGCAATCAGCCCCAGCATTTT | CAWSFGALSNQPQHF
. | TRBJ1-2 | TRBV27 | many | TGTGCCAGCAGTTTGTACCCGAACTATGGCTACACCTTC | CASSLYPNYGYTF
TRBD2 | TRBJ2-7 | TRBV14 | many | TGTGCCAGCAGCCCCCGGGACTATCCTGAGCAGTACTTC | CASSPRDYPEQYF
TRBD1 | TRBJ1-2 | TRBV7-9 | many | TGTGCCAGCAGTTTGGGGACAGGGCTCAACGGCTACACCTTC | CASSLGTGLNGYTF
TRBD2 | TRBJ2-5 | TRBV27 | few | TGTGCCAGCAGCTTAATCACTAGCGGGGGGGCCGTCGAGACCCAGTACTTC | CASSLITSGGAVETQYF
. | TRBJ1-1 | TRBV7-9 | few | TGTGCCAGCAGCCCTTTATCCGCTGAAGCTTTCTTT | CASSPLSAEAFF
TRBD2 | TRBJ2-7 | TRBV20-1 | . | TGCAGTGCTAGAGATTTCAGGACGTCGGGACTAGTTAACAACGAGCAGTACTTC | CSARDFRTSGLVNNEQYF
. | TRBJ1-2 | TRBV20-1 | many | TGCAGTGCTAGAGATCGGATGGGAAACTATGGCTACACCTTC | CSARDRMGNYGYTF
. | TRBJ1-1 | TRBV28 | many | TGTGCCAGCAGTTTCCCCGGGACGGGGGTCACTGAAGCTTTCTTT | CASSFPGTGVTEAFF
. | TRBJ2-5 | TRBV10-1 | many | TGCGCCAGCAGTGAGTCCTTCACAGCAGAGACCCAGTACTTC | CASSESFTAETQYF
. | TRBJ1-1 | TRBV6-1 | many | TGTGCCAGCACCGAGGAGGCTCGGGTGACTGAAGCTTTCTTT | CASTEEARVTEAFF
. | TRBJ2-5 | TRBV5-1 | . | TGCGCCAGCAGCTTTTCCGGGGGCACAGAGACCAAGTACTTC | CASSFSGGTETKYF
. | TRBJ1-5 | TRBV5-1 | many | TGCGCCAGCAGCTTGGAAGGCGTCGCCAATCAGCCCCAGCATTTT | CASSLEGVANQPQHF
. | TRBJ1-1 | TRBV6-1 | . | TGTGCCAGCTGTGAAGGGGCAGAGAACACTGAAGCTTTCTTT | CASCEGAENTEAFF
. | TRBJ1-1 | TRBV6-5 | many | TGTGCCAGCAGTTACTCAACGGGGTGGACTGAAGCTTTCTTT | CASSYSTGWTEAFF
. | TRBJ2-5 | TRBV7-3 | many | TGTGCCAGCAGCTTACAGGCGGGGGCGGGCGAGACCCAGTACTTC | CASSLQAGAGETQYF
. | TRBJ1-2 | TRBV6-8 | . | TGTGCCAGCAGTTATAATGGCTACACCTTC | CASSYNGYTF
. | TRBJ1-2 | TRBV12-3/TRBV12-4 | . | TGTGCCAGCAGTTTAGCGCTGGCAGTTGCCGACTATGGCTACACCTTC | CASSLALAVADYGYTF
. | TRBJ1-2 | TRBV7-9 | . | TGTGCCAGCACTCCCGGGGAGACCTATGGCTACACCTTC | CASTPGETYGYTF
. | TRBJ1-2 | TRBV24-1 | many | TGTGCCACCAGTGATTCCGACAGTTATGGCTACACCTTC | CATSDSDSYGYTF
. | TRBJ2-7 | TRBV4-1 | . | TGCGCCAGCAGCCAATTGGCGGCGGTGACGAGCTCCTACGAGCAGTACTTC | CASSQLAAVTSSYEQYF
. | TRBJ2-5 | TRBV7-2 | many | TGTGCCAGCAGCCCCGGGACCCGCGAGCGGGAGACCCAGTACTTC | CASSPGTRERETQYF